One sample yielded the 18 T cell receptor beta chains listed below, sequenced in a study of CXCR3-negative and CXCR3-positive naive CD8 T cells (dated by TCRdb to the late 2010s). What the research found in general, with its limitations: TRB CDR3s from CXCR3-positive naive cells showed higher hydrophobicity (lower Kidera factor 4), lower energy, and higher strength and volume indices than CXCR3-negative naive cells.

Their antigens remain unidentified. The run used a NextSeq 550. The Human TCR Profiling Kit (MiLaboratory) was used to make UMI-labeled 5' RACE TRB cDNA libraries. The reads were reprocessed in TCRdb, with one entry per CDR3 protein sequence and no accompanying DNA. The sample's table lists a count of over 55,000 distinct CDR3 sequences. 0.53% of the sample comes from the top ten. The sample taken for sequencing was naive CXCR3+ CD8+ T cells from blood. The sample's cell subset or site, from its label and the paper: CD45RO-CCR7+CD27+CD95- naive CD8+ T cells expressing CXCR3 (TNR3+). These receptors were taken from a human donor in good health. Some clones in this sample may be carry-over from other donors' samples.

The chain recombines TRBV14 with TRBJ2-5; the TRBD2 assignment by TCRdb is unverifiable without DNA. The germline V gene encodes CDR1 SGHDN and CDR2 FVKESK. CDR3 length: 14 residues. The CDR3 spells CASSQTLGKETQYF.

The V and J genes are TRBV7-6 and TRBJ1-1; TCRdb designates TRBD1, a call that cannot be tested without DNA. The CDR3 contains 14 residues. In germline, CDR1 is SGHVS, CDR2 FNYEAQ. The CDR3: CASSLRQGRTEAFF.

This chain uses TRBV28 with TRBJ1-5. The CDR3 spans 15 residues. Germline lookup yields CDR1 MDHEN and CDR2 SYDVKM. CDR3 in amino acids: CASSLPDAIDQPQHF.

The V call is TRBV12-3 or TRBV12-4, the J call TRBJ2-3; the D gene TCRdb calls, TRBD1, cannot be checked with no DNA. The CDR3 has 16 residues. Here the CDR3 reads CASSLLQGHYTDTQYF.

This chain joins TRBV9 and TRBJ2-7; TCRdb calls TRBD1, which cannot be checked without DNA. Germline values: CDR1 SGDLS, CDR2 YYNGEE. There are 12 residues in the CDR3. CDR3 in amino acids: CASSAPGEEQYF.

This chain's CDR3 is CSARGKEYSPLHF. This chain uses TRBV20-1 with TRBJ1-6. CDR1 and CDR2 (germline): DFQATT, SNEGSKA (reference sequence). The length of the CDR3 is 13 residues.

This rearrangement joins TRBV28 to TRBJ2-3; checking the TCRdb D call of TRBD1 is not possible without DNA. The germline CDR1 and CDR2 sequences are MDHEN and SYDVKM. The CDR3 has 18 residues. This chain's CDR3 is CASSLSPGLEGRTDTQYF.

The V and J genes are TRBV15 and TRBJ1-5. Germline-derived CDR1 and CDR2 are LNHNV and YYDKDF (reference sequence). The CDR3 spans 15 residues. CDR3: CATRESGGGYQPQHF.

The V call is TRBV29-1, the J call TRBJ1-1; the TRBD1 assignment by TCRdb is unverifiable without DNA. This CDR3 has 12 residues. Germline values: CDR1 SQVTM, CDR2 ANQGSEA. This chain's CDR3 is CSASEGLTEAFF.

The V gene is TRBV5-8, the J gene TRBJ2-1; TCRdb's D call of TRBD1 is untestable without DNA. This CDR3 has 13 amino acids. Germline CDR1 SGHTS, CDR2 YDEGEE. The CDR3 region is CASSEGRGDEQFF. The complete variable domain, with remaining parts taken from reference TRBV5-8 and TRBJ2-1, reads EAGVTQSPTHLIKTRGQQATLRCSPISGHTSVYWYQQALGLGLQFLLWYDEGEERNRGNFPPRFSGRQFPNYSSELNVNALELEDSALYLCASSEGRGDEQFFGPGTRLTVL.

The chain combines TRBV12-3 or TRBV12-4 with TRBJ2-1; TCRdb reports TRBD1, a call that lacks DNA to check it against. The CDR3 length is 18 residues. The CDR3 is CASSPGGRGGGGGNEQFF.

The CDR3 here is CASGFGESNQPQHF. The chain couples TRBV12-5 to TRBJ1-5. This CDR3 is built from 14 residues. Germline V CDR1 and CDR2: LGHNT, FRNRAP. The entire variable domain, with the rest obtained from reference TRBV12-5 and TRBJ1-5, is as follows: DARVTQTPRHKVTEMGQEVTMRCQPILGHNTVFWYRQTMMQGLELLAYFRNRAPLDDSGMPKDRFSAEMPDATLATLKIQPSEPRDSAVYFCASGFGESNQPQHFGDGTRLSIL.

The chain links TRBV4-3 to TRBJ2-1; TCRdb calls TRBD1, which cannot be checked without DNA. Per the germline V gene, CDR1 is LGHNA and CDR2 is YSLEER. The CDR3 length is 15 residues. The CDR3 loop reads CASSQASGTYNEQFF.

The rearrangement joins TRBV5-5 to TRBJ2-1; TCRdb returns TRBD1, unconfirmable since there is no DNA. The germline V gene has CDR1 SGHKS and CDR2 YYEKEE (reference sequence). The CDR3 length is 12 residues. The CDR3: CASRGQGNEQFF.

The V and J genes are TRBV28 and TRBJ2-5; TCRdb outputs TRBD2, but without DNA this stays unchecked. The CDR3 contains 18 residues. The germline gives CDR1 MDHEN, CDR2 SYDVKM. The CDR3 here is CASSSQVLAGIYQETQYF.

The chain carries TRBV7-2 and TRBJ2-7; without DNA, the TCRdb call of TRBD2 cannot be checked. The CDR3 consists of 14 residues. Per germline, CDR1 SGHTA and CDR2 FQGNSA. The CDR3 reads CASSYTAGGYEQYF.

V is TRBV6-5 and J is TRBJ2-7; TCRdb's D call of TRBD2 is untestable without DNA. CDR1 and CDR2 from the germline V gene are MNHEY and SVGAGI. This CDR3 is 17 amino acids long. CDR3 sequence: CASSELAGAILPYEQYF.

The chain has TRBV28 and TRBJ2-1. The CDR3 consists of 13 residues. CDR1 MDHEN and CDR2 SYDVKM come from the germline V gene. CDR3 loop: CASRRVSYNEQFF.